This TCR beta chain was captured in a study of cytomegalovirus exposure and HLA in healthy donors. Whole-study findings and limits: Another analysis was done later, and it associated roughly 15,000 TCR beta sequences with HLA alleles at 0.05 false discovery rate. Earlier analysis looked at TCR beta V segments, and most were productive about 90% or about 30% of the time.

This PCR relied on a set of 60 Vbeta primers and 13 Jbeta primers. Assay used: immunoSEQ multiplex PCR; TCRdb lists only in-frame clones, some missing. The sample has 150,000 to 200,000 clones; approximately 88% are singletons. With regard to this clone: The antigen is undetermined.

Per germline, CDR1 SQVTM and CDR2 ANQGSEA. This CDR3 comprises 11 residues. The germline V and J ends were trimmed by 3 bases and 7 bases, with 10 bases remaining between them. The sequencing input was PBMCs. The TCR was taken from a woman between 18 and 29 years old in good health and CMV-seronegative. The chain has TRBV29-1 and TRBJ2-7; D remains unclear. This CDR3 is CSVDRHGEQYF. For the CDR3, the DNA is TGCAGCGTTGACCGCCACGGGGAGCAGTACTTC.